These T cell receptor beta chains were read from a single sample in a study of blood T cell repertoires in COVID-19. Produced via immunoSEQ multiplex PCR; TCRdb's table is partial and in-frame only. The table has approximately 450,000 clones, around 89% seen once. The specimen was peripheral blood. The source of these receptors is a woman younger than 45 with acute or convalescent COVID-19. CDR3s include the opening cysteine and the closing phenylalanine or tryptophan. Each record gives: J gene, V gene, D gene, clone size, CDR3 length, CDR3 protein, CDR3 DNA. The D gene is left open where the match is weak. Rows give clone size only sometimes, using once, few, many, or a class for an expanded clone.

>TRBJ2-3|TRBV7-6|TRBD2|-|17
CASSQVQTSSSTDTQYF
TGTGCCAGCAGCCAAGTTCAGACTAGCTCTTCGACAGATACGCAGTATTTT
>TRBJ2-3|TRBV4-1|TRBD2|-|13
CASSQQGGDTQYF
TGCGCCAGCAGCCAACAGGGAGGGGATACGCAGTATTTT
>TRBJ2-1|TRBV7-2|TRBD1|once|15
CASKPGQAFYNEQFF
TGTGCCAGCAAGCCGGGACAGGCTTTCTACAATGAGCAGTTCTTC
>TRBJ2-5|TRBV5-1|-|-|14
CASSLSVSAETQYF
TGCGCCAGCAGCTTGAGCGTCTCCGCGGAGACCCAGTACTTC
>TRBJ2-5|TRBV5-1|-|once|15
CASSLDPGDQETQYF
TGCGCCAGCAGCTTGGATCCCGGGGATCAAGAGACCCAGTACTTC
>TRBJ2-1|TRBV6-6|-|-|13
CASSYGWSNEQFF
TGTGCCAGCAGTTACGGGTGGAGCAATGAGCAGTTCTTC
>TRBJ1-1|TRBV5-1|TRBD1|few|14
CASSWGQTNTEAFF
TGCGCCAGCAGCTGGGGACAGACAAACACTGAAGCTTTCTTT
>TRBJ1-1|TRBV28|-|-|14
CASSPSTGNTEAFF
TGTGCCAGCAGTCCCTCAACAGGGAACACTGAAGCTTTCTTT
>TRBJ2-3|TRBV5-4|-|-|14
CASSLGSSTDTQYF
TGTGCCAGCAGCTTGGGGAGTAGCACAGATACGCAGTATTTT
>TRBJ1-1|TRBV11-2|TRBD1|-|14
CASTSTGMNTEAFF
TGTGCCAGCACCTCGACAGGGATGAACACTGAAGCTTTCTTT
>TRBJ2-1|TRBV11-2|-|-|13
CASSVTGSNEQFF
TGTGCCAGCAGCGTAACAGGGAGTAATGAGCAGTTCTTC
>TRBJ1-5|TRBV3-1/TRBV3-2|TRBD1|-|15
CASSQAGTGYQPQHF
TGTGCCAGCAGCCAAGCCGGGACAGGGTATCAGCCCCAGCATTTT
>TRBJ1-6|TRBV6-2/TRBV6-3|-|-|12
CASSPTGNALHF
TGTGCCAGCAGTCCAACAGGGAACGCCCTCCACTTT
>TRBJ1-4|TRBV6-1|-|-|15
CASSDVSATNEKLFF
TGTGCCAGCAGTGATGTGTCTGCAACTAATGAAAAACTGTTTTTT
>TRBJ2-3|TRBV24-1|-|-|13
CATSEIIPDTQYF
TGTGCCACCAGTGAAATTATCCCAGATACGCAGTATTTT
>TRBJ2-7|TRBV25-1|TRBD1|-|11
CASTTGNEQYF
TGTGCCAGCACGACAGGGAACGAGCAGTACTTC
>TRBJ1-1|TRBV6-1|-|-|12
CASSTGNTEAFF
TGTGCCAGCAGTACAGGGAACACTGAAGCTTTCTTT
>TRBJ2-5|TRBV15|TRBD1|-|14
CATKRDSTGETQYF
TGTGCCACGAAAAGGGACAGTACGGGAGAGACCCAGTACTTC
>TRBJ2-1|TRBV11-2|TRBD1|-|14
CASSLQGAGNEQFF
TGTGCCAGCAGCTTACAGGGGGCCGGGAATGAGCAGTTCTTC
>TRBJ1-1|TRBV16|-|-|15
CASSQSRAGNTEAFF
TGTGCCAGCAGCCAATCAAGGGCGGGGAACACTGAAGCTTTCTTT
>TRBJ2-5|TRBV6-2/TRBV6-3|-|-|12
CASSREKETQYF
TGTGCCAGCAGTCGGGAGAAGGAGACCCAGTACTTC
>TRBJ2-1|TRBV5-6|-|many|17
CASSLDLSGLLNNEQFF
TGTGCCAGCAGCTTGGATTTATCAGGGCTTCTCAACAATGAGCAGTTCTTC
>TRBJ2-1|TRBV20-1|-|few|11
CSARLAHEQFF
TGCAGTGCTAGGTTAGCTCATGAGCAGTTCTTC
>TRBJ1-2|TRBV5-6|-|few|11
CASSQLYGYTF
TGTGCCAGCAGCCAACTCTATGGCTACACCTTC
>TRBJ1-1|TRBV3-1/TRBV3-2|TRBD1|-|13
CASSRDRTYEAFF
TGTGCCAGCAGCCGGGACAGAACGTATGAAGCTTTCTTT
>TRBJ1-2|TRBV3-1/TRBV3-2|-|-|15
CASSQDRDIRYGYTF
TGTGCCAGCAGCCAAGACCGGGACATACGCTATGGCTACACCTTC
>TRBJ2-5|TRBV5-5|-|-|13
CASSPEQQETQYF
TGTGCCAGCAGCCCGGAGCAGCAAGAGACCCAGTACTTC
>TRBJ2-2|TRBV10-1|-|-|15
CASSESAGLTGELFF
TGCGCCAGCAGTGAGTCGGCGGGGCTCACCGGGGAGCTGTTTTTT
>TRBJ2-1|TRBV6-5|-|-|13
CASSQDPYNEQFF
TGTGCCAGCAGTCAGGATCCCTACAATGAGCAGTTCTTC
>TRBJ1-1|TRBV19|-|-|12
CASSIVDSKAFF
TGTGCCAGTAGTATCGTGGACAGTAAAGCTTTCTTT
>TRBJ2-3|TRBV10-1|-|-|14
CASSEIGYTDTQYF
TGCGCCAGCAGTGAGATCGGGTACACAGATACGCAGTATTTT
>TRBJ1-4|TRBV5-1|TRBD1|-|14
CASSWTGLNEKLFF
TGCGCCAGCAGCTGGACAGGCCTTAATGAAAAACTGTTTTTT
>TRBJ2-5|TRBV7-3|TRBD1|-|16
CASAASRGQQQETQYF
TGTGCCAGCGCCGCGAGCCGGGGACAGCAACAAGAGACCCAGTACTTC
>TRBJ2-6|TRBV7-9|-|-|17
CASSGGTGSSGANVLTF
TGTGCCAGCAGCGGAGGAACCGGGTCCTCTGGGGCCAACGTCCTGACTTTC
>TRBJ1-5|TRBV21-1|-|-|14
CASSKDTVLQPQHF
TGTGCCAGCAGCAAAGATACAGTACTTCAGCCCCAGCATTTT
>TRBJ1-1|TRBV6-4|-|-|14
CASSDSAENTEAFF
TGTGCCAGCAGTGACTCAGCTGAGAACACTGAAGCTTTCTTT
>TRBJ2-1|TRBV7-8|-|-|17
CASSLVPDTGQLIEQFF
TGTGCCAGCAGCTTAGTCCCGGACACTGGACAATTAATAGAGCAGTTCTTC
>TRBJ2-5|TRBV3-1/TRBV3-2|TRBD2|-|16
CASSHGLAGAQETQYF
TGTGCCAGCAGCCACGGACTAGCGGGAGCCCAAGAGACCCAGTACTTC
>TRBJ1-4|TRBV6-9|-|-|14
CASSLTATNEKLFF
TGTGCCAGCAGTCTGACAGCAACTAATGAAAAACTGTTTTTT
>TRBJ2-7|TRBV5-6|-|-|14
CASSLQGPGDEQYF
TGTGCCAGCAGCTTGCAGGGGCCGGGCGACGAGCAGTACTTC
>TRBJ1-2|TRBV6-1|-|once|15
CASSEAGEGGRGYTF
TGTGCCAGCAGTGAAGCCGGGGAGGGGGGTAGAGGCTACACCTTC
>TRBJ2-1|TRBV24-1|-|-|17
CATSDSGQRGSYNEQFF
TGTGCCACCAGTGATTCTGGACAGCGGGGCTCCTACAATGAGCAGTTCTTC
>TRBJ1-6|TRBV6-5|-|few|12
CAGQDGFSPLHF
TGTGCCGGTCAGGATGGGTTTTCACCCCTCCACTTT
>TRBJ2-2|TRBV2|TRBD2|-|17
CASNPGLAVANTGELFF
TGTGCCAGCAACCCGGGACTAGCGGTCGCGAACACCGGGGAGCTGTTTTTT
>TRBJ2-7|TRBV28|TRBD2|-|13
CASLGAGDYEQYF
TGTGCCAGCCTGGGAGCGGGGGACTACGAGCAGTACTTC
>TRBJ2-3|TRBV27|TRBD2|-|18
CASSLTIPGLAGVDTQYF
TGTGCCAGCAGTTTAACGATTCCGGGACTAGCGGGGGTGGATACGCAGTATTTT
>TRBJ1-2|TRBV6-5|TRBD1|-|14
CASRPRGLNYGYTF
TGTGCCAGCAGGCCCAGGGGGTTGAACTATGGCTACACCTTC
>TRBJ2-7|TRBV7-6|-|-|15
CASSVAGTPAYEQYF
TGTGCCAGCAGCGTTGCCGGGACACCCGCCTACGAGCAGTACTTC
>TRBJ1-3|TRBV19|-|-|15
CASSISHNSGNTIYF
TGTGCCAGTAGTATAAGTCACAACTCTGGAAACACCATATATTTT
>TRBJ2-1|TRBV27|TRBD1|-|13
CASGFPGGNEQFF
TGTGCCAGCGGATTCCCAGGGGGCAATGAGCAGTTCTTC
>TRBJ1-5|TRBV19|TRBD1|-|14
CASSIRDRNQPQHF
TGTGCCAGTAGTATCCGGGACAGAAATCAGCCCCAGCATTTT
>TRBJ2-1|TRBV2|TRBD2|-|14
CASRSSGGRDEQFF
TGTGCCAGCAGATCTAGCGGGGGGAGGGATGAGCAGTTCTTC
>TRBJ2-1|TRBV24-1|TRBD1|-|15
CATRPGTGLDNEQFF
TGTGCCACCAGACCCGGGACAGGGTTAGACAATGAGCAGTTCTTC
>TRBJ1-2|TRBV5-5|-|-|14
CASSLGDSRYGYTF
TGTGCCAGCAGCTTGGGTGACAGCAGATATGGCTACACCTTC
>TRBJ2-7|TRBV19|TRBD1|-|16
CASSQGTGGTSYEQYF
TGTGCCAGTAGTCAAGGGACAGGCGGGACTTCCTACGAGCAGTACTTC
>TRBJ1-3|TRBV7-9|TRBD1|-|16
CASSLETGGSGNTIYF
TGTGCCAGCAGCTTAGAAACAGGGGGCTCTGGAAACACCATATATTTT
>TRBJ2-1|TRBV4-1|TRBD2|-|16
CASSQMGLASYNEQFF
TGCGCCAGCAGCCAAATGGGACTAGCCTCCTACAATGAGCAGTTCTTC
>TRBJ2-1|TRBV15|-|-|13
CATSRPTRNEQFF
TGTGCCACCAGCAGACCCACGCGGAATGAGCAGTTCTTC
>TRBJ1-1|TRBV29-1|TRBD1|-|12
CSVGRGSAEAFF
TGCAGCGTTGGCAGGGGGTCAGCCGAAGCTTTCTTT